This is a list of T cell receptor beta chains from one sample in a study of cytomegalovirus exposure and HLA in healthy donors. Clones were sequenced by immunoSEQ multiplex PCR, and TCRdb holds only the in-frame ones, with some missing. The sample carries around 170,000 clones, over 75% recorded once. Sample: PBMCs. The receptors were gathered from a man aged 40-49 years in good health and CMV-seropositive. Both conserved end residues are part of each CDR3. A D gene is named only where the DNA matches it firmly. For some rows the clone size is stated as once, few or many, or as a class when expanded; others skip it.

>TRBD1|TRBV13|TRBJ1-2|-
CASTLKQGRRVGNYGYTF
TGTGCCAGCACCCTAAAACAGGGGAGGAGAGTCGGGAACTATGGCTACACCTTC
>-|TRBV7-9|TRBJ2-2|few
CASSLASGTGELFF
TGTGCCAGCAGCTTAGCGTCCGGGACCGGGGAGCTGTTTTTT
>TRBD1|TRBV7-9|TRBJ2-6|once
CASTLGTGPTGANVLTF
TGTGCCAGCACCTTGGGGACAGGGCCTACTGGGGCCAACGTCCTGACTTTC
>TRBD1|TRBV5-4|TRBJ2-7|-
CASSGRQGNEQYF
TGTGCCAGCAGCGGCAGACAGGGTAACGAGCAGTACTTC
>TRBD1|TRBV11-1|TRBJ2-7|-
CASRGQDSYEQYF
TGTGCCAGCCGGGGACAGGACTCCTACGAGCAGTACTTC
>-|TRBV10-1|TRBJ1-2|-
CASSESDPVPERVFPYGYTF
TGCGCCAGCAGTGAGTCGGACCCGGTCCCTGAGAGGGTATTCCCCTATGGCTACACCTTC
>TRBD1|TRBV4-3|TRBJ2-7|-
CASSQDRDSAYEQYF
TGCGCCAGCAGCCAAGACCGGGACAGTGCCTACGAGCAGTACTTC
>-|TRBV25-1|TRBJ1-2|-
CASGGSRDYGYTF
TGTGCCAGCGGGGGGTCTAGGGACTATGGCTACACCTTC
>TRBD2|TRBV9|TRBJ2-2|-
CASTGLARDTGELFF
TGTGCCAGCACCGGACTAGCGAGGGACACCGGGGAGCTGTTTTTT
>TRBD2|TRBV19|TRBJ2-6|once
CASSNPGLAENSGANVLTF
TGTGCCAGTAGTAACCCGGGACTAGCGGAAAACTCTGGGGCCAACGTCCTGACTTTC
>-|TRBV19|TRBJ2-5|-
CASSIQGGTQYF
TGTGCCAGTAGTATTCAGGGGGGGACCCAGTACTTC
>-|TRBV7-8|TRBJ2-5|-
CASSLRGETQYF
TGTGCCAGCAGCTTAAGGGGAGAGACCCAGTACTTC
>TRBD1|TRBV10-3|TRBJ2-5|-
CAIRNTGTGDGQYF
TGTGCCATCAGGAATACCGGGACAGGGGACGGGCAGTACTTC
>-|TRBV7-2|TRBJ2-3|-
CASSLQDREQYF
TGTGCCAGCAGCTTACAGGACAGAGAGCAGTATTTT